This T cell receptor (beta chain) was identified during a study of post-analysis software for immune sequencing data. Study overall: Relapsing-remitting, secondary progressive and progressive-relapsing forms of multiple sclerosis all featured among disease courses.

Study findings and constraints: By F measure, strong co-clustering occurred among samples prepared in the same batch. About five TRBV segments were more frequent in patients than controls; TRBV5-6, TRBV5-1 and TRBV20-1 belonged to this group.

This clonotype was counted at least ten times. Its target is unknown. The TCR beta cDNA libraries carried unique molecular identifiers. TCRdb reprocessed the PCR reads with MiXCR, giving one entry per CDR3 protein. Of 150,000 to 200,000 distinct CDR3 sequences listed, 25% to 35% are singletons. CDR1 KGHDR and CDR2 SFDVKD come from the germline V gene. This CDR3 has 14 residues. The V end was cut by 12 bases, the J end by 0 bases, with 16 bases between. The sequencing sample was made of blood. The chain combines TRBV24-1 with TRBJ1-2; a possible D gene is TRBD1 (6 bases). The TCR was taken from a girl aged 10 to 17 with multiple sclerosis. The DNA of the CDR3 is TGTGCCGTCGCCAGGACAGAGTCTAACTATGGCTACACCTTC. Its protein is CAVARTESNYGYTF.